This TCR beta chain was found in a study of regulatory T cells in long-lasting Graves disease. This clonotype was found many times. The antigen remains unidentified. Arm-PCR of CDR3 regions with iRepertoire HTBI primers generated TCR beta libraries. TCRdb re-called the multiplex PCR reads through MiXCR, storing one row per CDR3 protein. The sample contains roughly 250,000 distinct CDR3 sequences, around 19% of which appear only once. Noted time point: newly diagnosed GD, antithyroid drugs for less than 3 months. Scientists built the TCR library using RNA that was extracted from PBMCs. Whole-study findings and limits: In persistent patients, shared public clonotypes (2,741) outnumbered those in new patients (about 970).

Germline assignment: CDR1 SGHTA and CDR2 FQGNSA. V dropped 8 bases and J dropped 0 bases, with 11 bases sitting between them. The CDR3 loop spans 15 amino acids. These data were also filed under a second study, of T cells in Graves' hyperthyroidism and ophthalmopathy.

This TCR was sampled from a woman in her thirties with Graves disease. The V and J genes are TRBV7-2 and TRBJ1-6; no reliable D call. The specimen comprised peripheral blood mononuclear cells (PBMCs), sampled at new diagnosis, from a patient treated with antithyroid drugs. CDR3 sequence (DNA): TGTGCCAGCCTCGAGGCGAGCTCCTATAATTCACCCCTCCACTTT. It specifies CASLEASSYNSPLHF.